Below, 9 T cell receptor beta chains from the same sample are listed, as sequenced in a study of shared clonotypes between healthy human individuals (dated by TCRdb to about 2020). The library was obtained by the immunoSEQ multiplex PCR assay. TCRdb carries this immuneACCESS record with in-frame sequences only. Its versions omit some clonotypes, under half of them owing to an unresolved V gene in the studies checked, with the rest unexplained. This sample comprises approximately 600,000 clones, 85% to 95% of them detected only once. Over 0.09% of the sample lies in the top ten. CD8 naive samples consisted of CD45RO-negative cells that were positively selected for CCR7, yielding a CD45RA+CCR7+ population without TemRA cells. Sequencing was done on a sample of naive CD8+ T cells sorted from blood. According to the study, the label for this sample's cell subset or site signals: CD45RA+CCR7+. The receptors come from a woman under 40 in good health.

This sequence joins TRBV11-3 and TRBJ1-1, with a weak D call TRBD1 (6 bases). The CDR3 contains 16 residues. In germline, CDR1 is SGHNT, CDR2 YENEEA. Between the trimmed V and J ends, which lost 2 bases and 1 base, there was a span of 14 bases. The CDR3 is CASSLFLRGRNTEAFF. In nucleotides, the CDR3 is TGTGCCAGCAGCTTATTTCTCAGGGGTCGGAACACTGAAGCTTTCTTT.

This chain links TRBV19 with TRBJ2-1, with 8 positions matching TRBD1. The V segment lost 5 bases and the J segment 5 bases; nucleotides outside the gene matches: 14. The CDR3 runs to 17 residues. Looked up from germline, CDR1 is LNHDA and CDR2 is SQIVND (reference sequence). CDR3 loop: CASSAAPGDRRNNEQFF. The DNA of the CDR3 is TGTGCCAGTAGTGCGGCCCCCGGGGACAGGAGAAACAATGAGCAGTTCTTC.

This clone was counted once. The rearrangement joins TRBV7-9 to TRBJ2-7; 7 bases map to TRBD2. Unmatched junction bases numbered 15, after V lost 8 bases and J lost 5 bases. The CDR3 is 15 residues long. The germline gives CDR1 SEHNR, CDR2 FQNEAQ (reference sequence). CDR3 sequence: CASGESGSGLDEQYF. The CDR3 region has the DNA TGTGCCAGCGGAGAGTCGGGGTCCGGACTAGACGAGCAGTACTTC.

This chain uses TRBV19 with TRBJ2-7; no reliable D call. The length of the CDR3 is 14 residues. The germline gives CDR1 LNHDA, CDR2 SQIVND (reference sequence). V gave up 5 bases and J gave up 1 base, with 12 bases separating them. This CDR3 reads CASSPAIGSYEQYF. CDR3 coding DNA: TGTGCCAGTAGTCCGGCCATAGGGTCCTACGAGCAGTACTTC.

The chain uses TRBV19 and TRBJ2-1, with 8 bases aligning to TRBD2. CDR3 length: 14 residues. The V segment lost 5 bases and the J segment 7 bases; nucleotides outside the gene matches: 7. Germline loops: CDR1 LNHDA, CDR2 SQIVND (reference sequence). This chain's CDR3 is CASSFGAGANEQFF. The CDR3 DNA sequence: TGTGCCAGTAGTTTCGGAGCGGGAGCAAATGAGCAGTTCTTC.

The chain is built from TRBV28 and TRBJ1-3; D remains unclear. The germline V gene encodes CDR1 MDHEN and CDR2 SYDVKM. CDR3 length equals 13 residues. V dropped 2 bases and J dropped 7 bases, with 9 bases sitting between them. CDR3 residues: CASSLPDGNTIYF. The CDR3 bases are TGTGCCAGCAGTTTACCCGACGGTAACACCATATATTTT.

This clone has only one observation. The chain employs TRBV29-1 and TRBJ2-7; a weak D match, TRBD2 (6 bases). The CDR3 totals 14 residues. Trimming left V 6 bases short and J 6 bases short, with 21 bases between. The V gene's germline CDR1 is SQVTM and CDR2 ANQGSEA. CDR3 amino acids: CSVLKTGVECEQYF. Here the CDR3 DNA reads TGCAGCGTCCTGAAGACGGGAGTCGAATGCGAGCAGTACTTC.

On this clone: The identical CDR3 is also encoded by other nucleotide sequences in the sample. The chain carries TRBV27 and TRBJ2-3; D is possibly TRBD2 (6 bases). V was pared by 7 bases and J by 4 bases, with 9 bases between. The CDR3 is 12 residues long. CDR1 and CDR2 (germline): MNHEY, SMNVEV (reference sequence). The CDR3 region has the DNA TGTGCCAGCACCGGGGGTGCAGATACGCAGTATTTT. Its protein product is CASTGGADTQYF.

The J gene is TRBJ2-7, the V gene TRBV27, with 7 nucleotides matching TRBD2. J was trimmed by 2 bases and V by 3 bases; bases with no gene match: 13. This CDR3 comprises 17 residues. Germline CDR1 is MNHEY and CDR2 is SMNVEV (reference sequence). Written as DNA, the CDR3 is TGTGCCAGCAGTTTCTCTGATTGGCGCGGGAGCCCCTACGAGCAGTACTTC. Translation gives CASSFSDWRGSPYEQYF.